This entry features one T cell receptor beta chain sequence. Its cognate antigen is unknown. This entry comes from a study of long-term antiretroviral therapy in people with HIV. Germline assignment: CDR1 LNHDA and CDR2 SQIVND (reference sequence). V shed 5 bases, J shed 4 bases, and the junction held 13 bases outside the gene matches. The CDR3 loop spans 17 amino acids. Study-wide results and caveats: In samples taken after ART, diversity increased but remained below transplant donor control levels. Pre-ART clonal expansion yielded clones that dominated the repertoire at all time points.

The assay used was immunoSEQ (version v3.0), run at survey level. A per-sample goal of about 40,000-50,000 T-cell genomes was targeted by sequencing. Sequencing used immunoSEQ multiplex PCR; TCRdb keeps in-frame clones, though not all of them. This sample has 30,000 to 50,000 clones; roughly 90% occur once, and the top ten carry under 4.5%. Everyone in the study who had HIV was treated in the United States. The receptor comes from a woman aged 45 to 65 with HIV. The sequenced sample was unsorted PBMCs, obtained 1.2 years after starting antiretroviral therapy. The V and J genes are TRBV19 and TRBJ1-2; 10 bases match TRBD1. Here the CDR3 reads CASSYTAGDRGFYGYTF. CDR3 sequence (DNA): TGTGCCAGTAGTTACACCGCCGGGGACAGGGGCTTCTATGGCTACACCTTC.